This is a list of T cell receptor beta chains from one sample in a study of CD8 T cells in Susac syndrome. MiXCR was run by TCRdb on the immunoSEQ multiplex PCR reads, yielding one entry per CDR3 protein. The sample records about 69,000 distinct CDR3 sequences, around 95% being singletons. The sample consisted of CD8+ T cells from PBMCs. The receptors derive from a human donor in good health. Each CDR3 is given with its conserved first and last residue. The D gene is left open where the match is weak. Clone sizes are given selectively: once, few, many, or a class where the clone is expanded.

clone_size: -
v_call: TRBV6-5
j_call: TRBJ1-2
d_call: -
cdr3_nt: TGTGCCAGCTGGGGTGTGGGCATTTATGGCTACACCTTC
cdr3_aa: CASWGVGIYGYTF

clone_size: -
v_call: TRBV4-1
j_call: TRBJ1-1
d_call: -
cdr3_nt: TGCGCCAGCAGCCAAGTCCAGACGGATGAAGCTTTCTTT
cdr3_aa: CASSQVQTDEAFF

clone_size: -
v_call: TRBV9
j_call: TRBJ2-1
d_call: TRBD1
cdr3_nt: TGTGCCAGCAGCCCCTCAGGGGGTGCCCCAGGGGTTTACAATGAGCAGTTCTTC
cdr3_aa: CASSPSGGAPGVYNEQFF

clone_size: -
v_call: TRBV29-1
j_call: TRBJ1-2
d_call: -
cdr3_nt: TGCAGCGTTGAGTCCAGGGGTGTACTATACGGCTACACCTTC
cdr3_aa: CSVESRGVLYGYTF

clone_size: -
v_call: TRBV28
j_call: TRBJ2-5
d_call: -
cdr3_nt: TGTGCCAGCAGTTCCTCGTCGGCTGAACCAGAGACCCAGTACTTC
cdr3_aa: CASSSSSAEPETQYF

clone_size: -
v_call: TRBV19
j_call: TRBJ1-5
d_call: -
cdr3_nt: TGTGCCAGTAGTGTAGGACCTAATCAGCCCCAGCATTTT
cdr3_aa: CASSVGPNQPQHF

clone_size: -
v_call: TRBV4-1
j_call: TRBJ2-2
d_call: -
cdr3_nt: TGCGCCAGCAGCCCCCCCGGGGAGCTGTTTTTT
cdr3_aa: CASSPPGELFF

clone_size: -
v_call: TRBV27
j_call: TRBJ2-3
d_call: -
cdr3_nt: TGTGCCAGCAGTTTATCGAGGCAGGCCACAGATACGCAGTATTTT
cdr3_aa: CASSLSRQATDTQYF

clone_size: -
v_call: TRBV7-6
j_call: TRBJ2-7
d_call: TRBD1
cdr3_nt: TGTGCCAGCAGCTTAGGGGGGACAGGCTCCTACGAGCAGTACTTC
cdr3_aa: CASSLGGTGSYEQYF

clone_size: -
v_call: TRBV7-2
j_call: TRBJ2-7
d_call: -
cdr3_nt: TGTGCCAGCCGGGCAGGGCAAGCCTACGAGCAGTACTTC
cdr3_aa: CASRAGQAYEQYF

clone_size: -
v_call: TRBV2
j_call: TRBJ1-1
d_call: -
cdr3_nt: TGTGCCAGCAGCCCCCCAGGGATGGCTGAAGCTTTCTTT
cdr3_aa: CASSPPGMAEAFF

clone_size: -
v_call: TRBV20-1
j_call: TRBJ2-2
d_call: -
cdr3_nt: TGCAGTGCTAGAGATCCCCCCGGGCCCGGGGAGCTGTTTTTT
cdr3_aa: CSARDPPGPGELFF

clone_size: -
v_call: TRBV19
j_call: TRBJ2-3
d_call: TRBD2
cdr3_nt: TGTGCCAGTAGTCCACTAGCGGGGGGAGCAGATACGCAGTATTTT
cdr3_aa: CASSPLAGGADTQYF

clone_size: once
v_call: TRBV6-1
j_call: TRBJ2-3
d_call: -
cdr3_nt: TGTGCCAGCAGTGAATCTGACAGACTCCCAGATACGCAGTATTTT
cdr3_aa: CASSESDRLPDTQYF

clone_size: -
v_call: TRBV9
j_call: TRBJ1-2
d_call: -
cdr3_nt: TGTGCCAGCAGCGCCCTCCTCCAAGGCACCTCCTATGGCTACACCTTC
cdr3_aa: CASSALLQGTSYGYTF

clone_size: -
v_call: TRBV2
j_call: TRBJ2-3
d_call: TRBD1
cdr3_nt: TGTGCCAGCAGTGAGGGACAGGGGTTAAGAGATACGCAGTATTTT
cdr3_aa: CASSEGQGLRDTQYF

clone_size: -
v_call: TRBV13
j_call: TRBJ2-7
d_call: TRBD1
cdr3_nt: TGTGCCAGCAGCCCATCGGGACAGGACGCTTGGTACGAGCAGTACTTC
cdr3_aa: CASSPSGQDAWYEQYF

clone_size: -
v_call: TRBV28
j_call: TRBJ2-6
d_call: -
cdr3_nt: TGTGCCAGCTCTAATCTCGGGGCTGGGGCCAACGTCCTGACTTTC
cdr3_aa: CASSNLGAGANVLTF

clone_size: -
v_call: TRBV7-9
j_call: TRBJ1-1
d_call: -
cdr3_nt: TGTGCCAGCAGCTTACCTGGGGTGGGCACTGAAGCTTTCTTT
cdr3_aa: CASSLPGVGTEAFF

clone_size: -
v_call: TRBV7-2
j_call: TRBJ1-2
d_call: -
cdr3_nt: TGTGCCAGCAGCTCCATATTACAGAACTATGGCTACACCTTC
cdr3_aa: CASSSILQNYGYTF

clone_size: -
v_call: TRBV27
j_call: TRBJ2-1
d_call: -
cdr3_nt: TGTGCCAGCACGTCCCACAATGAGCAGTTCTTC
cdr3_aa: CASTSHNEQFF

clone_size: -
v_call: TRBV9
j_call: TRBJ1-1
d_call: -
cdr3_nt: TGTGCCAGCAGCGTCGCGGGGGGCGCGGGAGTGAACACTGAAGCTTTCTTT
cdr3_aa: CASSVAGGAGVNTEAFF

clone_size: -
v_call: TRBV7-9
j_call: TRBJ2-5
d_call: -
cdr3_nt: TGTGCCAGCAGCACCTCTAGGACAGCCCTGGAGACCCAGTACTTC
cdr3_aa: CASSTSRTALETQYF

clone_size: -
v_call: TRBV12-3/TRBV12-4
j_call: TRBJ2-5
d_call: -
cdr3_nt: TGTGCCAGCAGTTTACACCGGGAGACCCAGTACTTC
cdr3_aa: CASSLHRETQYF

clone_size: -
v_call: TRBV6-2/TRBV6-3
j_call: TRBJ1-1
d_call: -
cdr3_nt: TGTGCCAGCAGTTACTCGAAGAGGCGGAACACTGAAGCTTTCTTT
cdr3_aa: CASSYSKRRNTEAFF

clone_size: -
v_call: TRBV7-8
j_call: TRBJ1-1
d_call: TRBD1
cdr3_nt: TGTGCCAGCAGCGATTCCCCGAGGGGGCGGATAACAGCTTTCTTT
cdr3_aa: CASSDSPRGRITAFF

clone_size: -
v_call: TRBV4-3
j_call: TRBJ1-1
d_call: -
cdr3_nt: TGCGCCAGCAGCCTCACGACAGGAATGAACACTGAAGCTTTCTTT
cdr3_aa: CASSLTTGMNTEAFF

clone_size: -
v_call: TRBV19
j_call: TRBJ2-5
d_call: TRBD1
cdr3_nt: TGTGCCAGTAGTATCGGGACAGCTCTAGAGACCCAGTACTTC
cdr3_aa: CASSIGTALETQYF

clone_size: -
v_call: TRBV4-1
j_call: TRBJ1-2
d_call: -
cdr3_nt: TGCGCCAGCAGCCAAGTCGCCGGGAGGGGAGAAGGCTACACCTTC
cdr3_aa: CASSQVAGRGEGYTF

clone_size: -
v_call: TRBV6-6
j_call: TRBJ2-1
d_call: -
cdr3_nt: TGTGCCAGCAGTTACTCTATTGGCGGGGATGAGCAGTTCTTC
cdr3_aa: CASSYSIGGDEQFF

clone_size: -
v_call: TRBV24-1
j_call: TRBJ1-1
d_call: -
cdr3_nt: TGTGCCACCAGGGAGCGGGACACTGAAGCTTTCTTT
cdr3_aa: CATRERDTEAFF

clone_size: -
v_call: TRBV28
j_call: TRBJ2-5
d_call: TRBD2
cdr3_nt: TGTGCCAGCAGTTCTAGCGGGGGGGCGTGGGAGACCCAGTACTTC
cdr3_aa: CASSSSGGAWETQYF

clone_size: -
v_call: TRBV28
j_call: TRBJ1-3
d_call: -
cdr3_nt: TGTGCCAGCAGTTTTTCGGGAGCCTCTGGAAACACCATATATTTT
cdr3_aa: CASSFSGASGNTIYF

clone_size: -
v_call: TRBV7-6
j_call: TRBJ2-7
d_call: -
cdr3_nt: TGTGCCAGCAGCTTCAGGGAGGGGGAAGAAGAGCAGTACTTC
cdr3_aa: CASSFREGEEEQYF

clone_size: once
v_call: TRBV19
j_call: TRBJ2-1
d_call: TRBD2
cdr3_nt: TGTGCCAGTACGGCTAGCGGGGGGGCGGCGAATGAGCAGTTCTTC
cdr3_aa: CASTASGGAANEQFF

clone_size: -
v_call: TRBV13
j_call: TRBJ2-3
d_call: -
cdr3_nt: TGTGCCAGCAGCTTACAAGGAGAAGATACGCAGTATTTT
cdr3_aa: CASSLQGEDTQYF

clone_size: -
v_call: TRBV19
j_call: TRBJ2-5
d_call: TRBD1
cdr3_nt: TGTGCCAGTTCGGGACAGAAGGGGACCCAGTACTTC
cdr3_aa: CASSGQKGTQYF

clone_size: -
v_call: TRBV29-1
j_call: TRBJ2-7
d_call: TRBD1
cdr3_nt: TGCAGCGTACCAGGTGGCGGACAGGGGGCAACTATGTACGAGCAGTACTTC
cdr3_aa: CSVPGGGQGATMYEQYF

clone_size: -
v_call: TRBV13
j_call: TRBJ1-3
d_call: -
cdr3_nt: TGTGCCAGCAGCTCCATGTCAAGAAACACCATATATTTT
cdr3_aa: CASSSMSRNTIYF

clone_size: once
v_call: TRBV15
j_call: TRBJ1-5
d_call: -
cdr3_nt: TGTGCCACCAGCAGAGATGGAGAACCCTATCAGCCCCAGCATTTT
cdr3_aa: CATSRDGEPYQPQHF

clone_size: -
v_call: TRBV18
j_call: TRBJ1-1
d_call: -
cdr3_nt: TGTGCCAGCTCACCACGAAGTTACAGCGAATCTTTCTTT
cdr3_aa: CASSPRSYSESFF

clone_size: once
v_call: TRBV12-3/TRBV12-4
j_call: TRBJ2-2
d_call: -
cdr3_nt: TGTGCCAGCAGGGAGATGTGGACCGCGAACACCGGGGAGCTGTTTTTT
cdr3_aa: CASREMWTANTGELFF

clone_size: -
v_call: TRBV7-9
j_call: TRBJ2-5
d_call: TRBD2
cdr3_nt: TGTGCCAGCAGCTTCGCTAGCCATAGCGGGGGTCAAGAGACCCAGTACTTC
cdr3_aa: CASSFASHSGGQETQYF

clone_size: -
v_call: TRBV6-5
j_call: TRBJ1-2
d_call: -
cdr3_nt: TGTGCCAGCAGCCTGGGGGGGGACGCTAACTATGGCTACACCTTC
cdr3_aa: CASSLGGDANYGYTF

clone_size: once
v_call: TRBV5-1
j_call: TRBJ1-1
d_call: TRBD1
cdr3_nt: TGCGCCAGCAGCTACAGGGGCACTGAAGCTTTCTTT
cdr3_aa: CASSYRGTEAFF

clone_size: -
v_call: TRBV25-1
j_call: TRBJ2-7
d_call: -
cdr3_nt: TGTGCCAGCAGTGCCTCAGGGTACGAGCAGTACTTC
cdr3_aa: CASSASGYEQYF

clone_size: -
v_call: TRBV11-2
j_call: TRBJ1-2
d_call: TRBD1
cdr3_nt: TGTGCCAGCAGCTTTGGTCCCGGGACAGGGTATGGCTACACCTTC
cdr3_aa: CASSFGPGTGYGYTF

clone_size: few
v_call: TRBV4-2
j_call: TRBJ2-1
d_call: -
cdr3_nt: TGTGCCAGCAGCCAAGAAACCAGTTACAATGAGCAGTTCTTC
cdr3_aa: CASSQETSYNEQFF

clone_size: -
v_call: TRBV12-3/TRBV12-4
j_call: TRBJ2-5
d_call: -
cdr3_nt: TGTGCCAGCAGTTTGTCCGGACTGGGTCGGACCCAGTACTTC
cdr3_aa: CASSLSGLGRTQYF

clone_size: -
v_call: TRBV7-9
j_call: TRBJ2-1
d_call: TRBD1
cdr3_nt: TGTGCCAGCAGCCTACGAGCGGGACAGGGAATAACCGGCAATGAGCAGTTCTTC
cdr3_aa: CASSLRAGQGITGNEQFF

clone_size: -
v_call: TRBV5-4
j_call: TRBJ1-5
d_call: -
cdr3_nt: TGTGCCAGCAGCTCAAAGGGGAAGCTCGTCTCCAATCAGCCCCAGCATTTT
cdr3_aa: CASSSKGKLVSNQPQHF

clone_size: -
v_call: TRBV19
j_call: TRBJ1-5
d_call: -
cdr3_nt: TGTGCCAGTAGTGACAGCAGCAATCAGCCCCAGCATTTT
cdr3_aa: CASSDSSNQPQHF

clone_size: -
v_call: TRBV29-1
j_call: TRBJ1-2
d_call: TRBD1
cdr3_nt: TGCAGCGTTGTTGGGACAGGGGGCTATGGCTACACCTTC
cdr3_aa: CSVVGTGGYGYTF

clone_size: -
v_call: TRBV5-4
j_call: TRBJ2-2
d_call: -
cdr3_nt: TGTGCCAGCAGCTGGGGACCCGGGGAGCTGTTTTTT
cdr3_aa: CASSWGPGELFF

clone_size: -
v_call: TRBV3-1
j_call: TRBJ2-5
d_call: TRBD2
cdr3_nt: TGTGCCAGCAGCCTGGAGGGGAGGGGAGCGGAGACCCAGTACTTC
cdr3_aa: CASSLEGRGAETQYF

clone_size: -
v_call: TRBV4-3
j_call: TRBJ2-6
d_call: TRBD2
cdr3_nt: TGCGCCAGCAGCCCTACCAGCGGGGGCACTGGGGCCAACGTCCTGACTTTC
cdr3_aa: CASSPTSGGTGANVLTF

clone_size: -
v_call: TRBV30
j_call: TRBJ2-7
d_call: -
cdr3_nt: TGTGCCTGGAGTGTATACGGGGGTGCGTACTTC
cdr3_aa: CAWSVYGGAYF

clone_size: -
v_call: TRBV9
j_call: TRBJ2-5
d_call: -
cdr3_nt: TGTGCCAGCAGCGGACTGGGGAGGATGCAAGAGACCCAGTACTTC
cdr3_aa: CASSGLGRMQETQYF

clone_size: -
v_call: TRBV29-1
j_call: TRBJ2-5
d_call: -
cdr3_nt: TGCAGCGCCCCGACGGACAGTATACAAGAGACCCAGTACTTC
cdr3_aa: CSAPTDSIQETQYF